These 5 T cell receptor beta chains were all obtained from the same sample, sequenced in a study of PD-L1 blockade in urothelial cancer. Profiling relied on immunoSEQ multiplex PCR, and the TCRdb table lists in-frame clones only, not all of them. Among 40,000 to 45,000 clones listed, roughly 91% were seen once. The sample was PBMCs, taken around atezolizumab (anti-PD-L1) treatment. The receptors stem from a woman aged 60-75 years with urothelial cancer.

The chain is built from TRBV4-3 and TRBJ1-4; 7 nucleotides match TRBD1. Germline trimming cut 1 base from V and 4 bases from J; bases unmatched to any gene: 3. The germline gives CDR1 LGHNA, CDR2 YSLEER. The CDR3 has 15 residues. The CDR3 spells CASSQGTGSNEKLFF. CDR3 DNA sequence: TGCGCCAGCAGCCAAGGGACAGGAAGTAATGAAAAACTGTTTTTT.

This clone appeared a single time. This chain connects TRBV5-1 to TRBJ2-5, with D uncertain. The germline V gene has CDR1 SGHRS and CDR2 YFSETQ. Trimming pared 4 bases from V and 7 bases from J, leaving 17 bases between. The CDR3 length is 14 residues. CDR3 protein: CASSPVSVERTQYF. The CDR3 DNA sequence: TGCGCCAGCAGCCCGGTTTCAGTGGAGCGGACCCAGTACTTC.

The CDR3 nucleotides read TGCGCCAGCAGTCAAGGACTAGCGGGGGCGACCGGGGAGCTGTTTTTT. This encodes CASSQGLAGATGELFF. This chain uses TRBV23-1 with TRBJ2-2; 13 bases fit TRBD2. TRBV23-1 is recorded as an ORF, its role being uncertain. V lost 2 bases, J lost 5 bases, and 2 bases stayed unmatched. CDR3 length: 16 amino acids.

The gene calls are TRBV28 and TRBJ2-7; 9 bases are a match to TRBD1. The CDR3 runs to 12 residues. The ends lost 8 bases at V and 3 bases at J; junction bases unmatched: 2. Looked up from germline, CDR1 is MDHEN and CDR2 is SYDVKM. CDR3 sequence reads: CASGTGFYEQYF. The DNA for the CDR3 is TGTGCCAGCGGGACAGGGTTCTACGAGCAGTACTTC.

The chain carries TRBV21-1 and TRBJ2-6; the D segment call TRBD2 is taken from the table without a DNA check. TRBV21-1 is a pseudogene locus. The CDR3 runs to 15 residues. The CDR3 protein is CASSKGGSGNRILTF. The CDR3, as DNA: TGTGCCAGCAGCAAAGGGGGTAGCGGGAACCGCATCCTGACTTTC.